This T cell receptor (beta chain) stems from a study of cytomegalovirus exposure and HLA in healthy donors. The primer mix had 60 Vbeta and 13 Jbeta primers. Assay used: immunoSEQ multiplex PCR; TCRdb lists only in-frame clones, some missing. The table records around 200,000 clones, roughly four fifths of them present only once. Whole-study findings and limits: Previous analysis showed most TCR beta V segments were productive about 90% or about 30% of the time. Later analysis showed most CMV-associated TCR beta chains appearing HLA-restricted. TCR beta chains associated with HLA were, in a later analysis, more clonally expanded than equally common others.

The length of the CDR3 is 15 residues. V lost 2 bases, J lost 3 bases, and 14 bases lay in between. Germline V gene data show CDR1 as MNHEY and CDR2 as SVGAGI. For this clone: What it binds is unknown.

Sequenced input: PBMCs. This TCR derives from a man aged 45-60 years in good health and CMV-seronegative. This sequence joins TRBV6-5 and TRBJ2-7; D is unclear. The CDR3 region has the DNA TGTGCCAGCAGTTACGGTGGCCCGACGGGCTACGAGCAGTACTTC. Encoded protein: CASSYGGPTGYEQYF.